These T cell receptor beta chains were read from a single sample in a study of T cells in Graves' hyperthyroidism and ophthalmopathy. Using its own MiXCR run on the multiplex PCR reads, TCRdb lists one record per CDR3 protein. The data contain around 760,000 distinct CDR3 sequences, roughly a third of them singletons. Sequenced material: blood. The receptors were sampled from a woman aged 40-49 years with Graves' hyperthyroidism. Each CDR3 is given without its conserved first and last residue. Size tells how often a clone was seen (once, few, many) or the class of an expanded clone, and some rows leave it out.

CDR3 protein: ASSHGQFHQPQH
clone size: -
V gene: TRBV3-1
J gene: TRBJ1-5

CDR3 protein: SATTGLAGKETQY
clone size: -
V gene: TRBV20-1
J gene: TRBJ2-5

CDR3 protein: ASSQNGGGQETQY
clone size: few
V gene: TRBV4-3
J gene: TRBJ2-5

CDR3 protein: ASSQDLYGTEAF
clone size: -
V gene: TRBV4-3
J gene: TRBJ1-1

CDR3 protein: ASSRGRGTTNEKLF
clone size: -
V gene: TRBV12-3/TRBV12-4
J gene: TRBJ1-4

CDR3 protein: ASSMGQGAPGELF
clone size: -
V gene: TRBV5-1
J gene: TRBJ2-2

CDR3 protein: ASTSGTLGNTEAF
clone size: -
V gene: TRBV25-1
J gene: TRBJ1-1

CDR3 protein: AISDSAGGNTEAF
clone size: -
V gene: TRBV10-3
J gene: TRBJ1-1

CDR3 protein: ASSGGVGSYNSPLH
clone size: few
V gene: TRBV7-2
J gene: TRBJ1-6

CDR3 protein: ASSPGVMETQY
clone size: many
V gene: TRBV7-9
J gene: TRBJ2-5

CDR3 protein: ASRRGGGDSYEQY
clone size: -
V gene: TRBV4-1
J gene: TRBJ2-7

CDR3 protein: ATSRGTPSPTYEQY
clone size: many
V gene: TRBV15
J gene: TRBJ2-7

CDR3 protein: ASSFSVGSYEQY
clone size: many
V gene: TRBV7-9
J gene: TRBJ2-7

CDR3 protein: ATFLTGSGANVLT
clone size: few
V gene: TRBV6-2/TRBV6-3
J gene: TRBJ2-6

CDR3 protein: ASSFSARGGETQY
clone size: -
V gene: TRBV4-2
J gene: TRBJ2-5